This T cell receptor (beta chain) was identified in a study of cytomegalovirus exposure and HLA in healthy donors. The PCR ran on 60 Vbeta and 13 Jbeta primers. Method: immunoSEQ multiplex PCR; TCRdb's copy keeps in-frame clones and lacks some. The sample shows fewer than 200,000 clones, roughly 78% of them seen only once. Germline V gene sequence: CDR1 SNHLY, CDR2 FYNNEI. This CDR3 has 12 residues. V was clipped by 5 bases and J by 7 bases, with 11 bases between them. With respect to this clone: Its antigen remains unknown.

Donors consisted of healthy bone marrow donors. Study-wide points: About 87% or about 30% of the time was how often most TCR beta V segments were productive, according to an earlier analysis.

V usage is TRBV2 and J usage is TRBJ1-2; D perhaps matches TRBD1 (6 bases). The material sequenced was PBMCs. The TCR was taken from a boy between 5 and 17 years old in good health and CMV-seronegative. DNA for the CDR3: TGTGCCAGCAGTTCAAGACAGGCTGGCTACACCTTC. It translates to CASSSRQAGYTF.